The next 24 T cell receptor beta chains were all read from a single sample in a study of spatial heterogeneity in lung cancer. Time point here: blood at routine non-recurrence follow-up after resection. Extraction of whole RNA from tumor, nontumor lung or frozen PBMC preceded unsorted sequencing. TCRdb reprocessed the 5' RACE reads via MiXCR and lists one record per CDR3 protein. Among about 120,000 distinct CDR3 sequences listed, approximately 12% were seen once. This specimen consisted of PBMCs, obtained at follow-up. The origin of the receptors is a male donor with early-stage non-small cell lung cancer.

The chain carries TRBV19 and TRBJ2-3; TRBD2 might be the D (6 bases). The CDR3 length is 14 residues. Trimming left V 8 bases short and J 1 base short, with 13 bases between. Germline assignment: CDR1 LNHDA and CDR2 SQIVND (reference sequence). The CDR3 sequence is CASRSSGGTDTQYF. CDR3 DNA: TGTGCCAGTCGGTCGTCGGGAGGCACAGATACGCAGTATTTT.

J is TRBJ1-2 and V is TRBV12-3 or TRBV12-4; D remains ambiguous. The CDR3 totals 11 residues. Trimming stripped 3 bases from V and 8 bases from J, with 7 bases between. The CDR3 is CASSLASGYTF. CDR3 nucleotide sequence: TGTGCCAGCAGTTTGGCAAGCGGCTACACCTTC.

The rearrangement uses TRBV19 and TRBJ2-2, with D perhaps TRBD1 (6 bases). V was shortened by 4 bases and J by 0 bases, with 15 bases between the two germline ends. This CDR3 contains 17 residues. The germline CDR1 and CDR2 sequences are LNHDA and SQIVND (reference sequence). Written as DNA, the CDR3 is TGTGCCAGTAGTACAAGACAGGCTTCCTCGAACACCGGGGAGCTGTTTTTT. It encodes CASSTRQASSNTGELFF.

This clonotype was counted only a few times. The chain uses TRBV15 and TRBJ2-7; unclear D gene. There are 12 residues in the CDR3. Per the germline V gene, CDR1 is LNHNV and CDR2 is YYDKDF (reference sequence). With 5 bases removed from V and 3 bases from J, the gap between germline ends came to 8 bases. CDR3 DNA: TGTGCCACCAGCCGCCGAAGCTACGAGCAGTACTTC. Translating it yields CATSRRSYEQYF.

This clonotype came up a few times. Here the CDR3 DNA reads TGTGCCACAGTCGACACGAACACCGGGGAGCTGTTTTTT. It yields the protein CATVDTNTGELFF. The rearrangement links TRBV3-1 to TRBJ2-2; D unclear. V dropped 10 bases and J dropped 0 bases, with 9 bases sitting between them. There are 13 residues in the CDR3. Germline V lookup: CDR1 LGHDT, CDR2 YNNKEL (reference sequence).

The CDR3 sequence: CASSLASRTGIEQFF. CDR3 DNA sequence: TGTGCCAGCAGCTTAGCCTCCCGAACCGGGATTGAGCAGTTCTTC. This chain connects TRBV7-9 to TRBJ2-1; a weak D match, TRBD2 (5 bases). V lost 0 bases and J lost 9, with 15 bases in between. The CDR3 has 15 residues. The V gene's germline CDR1 is SEHNR and CDR2 FQNEAQ (reference sequence).

This clonotype was counted many times. This chain links TRBV20-1 with TRBJ2-1; a possible D gene is TRBD2 (5 bases). The CDR3 extends over 16 amino acids. Germline assignment: CDR1 DFQATT and CDR2 SNEGSKA (reference sequence). Trimming took off 1 base at V and 2 bases at J, with 15 bases between the two ends. CDR3 loop: CSARAASFDAYNEQFF. The DNA of the CDR3 is TGCAGTGCTAGAGCGGCTAGCTTTGACGCCTACAATGAGCAGTTCTTC.

This clonotype was detected a few times. V gene TRBV9 combines with J gene TRBJ2-3, with no clear D. The CDR3 totals 15 residues. Germline values: CDR1 SGDLS, CDR2 YYNGEE. Deletions cut 5 bases from V and 4 bases from J, with 17 bases between. In DNA form, the CDR3 reads TGTGCCAGCAGTCGAGCCCAAACAATTGCAGATACGCAGTATTTT. It yields the protein CASSRAQTIADTQYF.

This clonotype was seen more than once but under ten times. V gene TRBV29-1 combines with J gene TRBJ1-1; 8 bases align to TRBD1. The CDR3 covers 12 residues. The J segment lost 5 bases and the V segment lost 4 bases, leaving 3 bases of the junction unmatched. The germline CDR1 and CDR2 sequences are SQVTM and ANQGSEA. CDR3 loop: CSVGQGATEAFF. The CDR3 DNA follows: TGCAGCGTTGGTCAGGGGGCGACTGAAGCTTTCTTT.

This clonotype showed up many times. This chain uses TRBV7-9 with TRBJ1-6, with no clear D. The germline V gene encodes CDR1 SEHNR and CDR2 FQNEAQ (reference sequence). The CDR3 consists of 12 residues. Deletions cut 5 bases from V and 13 bases from J, with 12 bases between. The CDR3 bases are TGTGCCAGCAGCAGGAGCCTCCTCCCCCTCCACTTT. It yields the protein CASSRSLLPLHF.

The chain is built from TRBV6-6 and TRBJ2-1; tentative D call: TRBD1 (5 bases). Between the trimmed V and J ends, which lost 5 bases and 2 bases, there was a span of 13 bases. This CDR3 contains 15 residues. Per germline, CDR1 MNHNY and CDR2 SVGAGI (reference sequence). The chain's CDR3 is CASSRVQGPYNEQFF. CDR3 nucleotide sequence: TGTGCCAGCAGTAGGGTTCAGGGCCCCTACAATGAGCAGTTCTTC.

This clonotype was detected only a few times. The rearrangement joins TRBV12-3 or TRBV12-4 to TRBJ1-2, with TRBD1 as a possible D gene (5 bases). V lost 3 bases and J lost 7, with 12 bases in between. CDR3 length: 13 amino acids. CDR3 protein: CASSFPFGTGYTF. The CDR3 bases are TGTGCCAGCAGTTTCCCATTCGGGACTGGCTACACCTTC.

The V and J genes are TRBV5-5 and TRBJ1-1; the match to TRBD1 covers 9 bases. V lost 3 bases to trimming and J lost 2 bases; unmatched junction nucleotides: 8. The germline V gene encodes CDR1 SGHKS and CDR2 YYEKEE (reference sequence). The CDR3 contains 16 residues. The CDR3 DNA reads as TGTGCCAGCAGCTACACCGGGACAGGGCGAAACACTGAAGCTTTCTTT. Amino acid sequence: CASSYTGTGRNTEAFF.

Details on this clonotype: The junction does not match germline at one end; this may be a read error. The rearrangement links TRBV10-1 to TRBJ1-1, with a possible D match to TRBD1 (5 bases). The germline CDR1 and CDR2 sequences are WNHNN and SYGVQD (reference sequence). The CDR3 is made up of 13 amino acids. The CDR3 loop is CASSDAGYTEAFF. The CDR3 nucleotides are TGTGCCAGCAGTGATGCAGGGTACACTGAAGCTTTCTTT.

This chain links TRBV28 with TRBJ1-4; 8 nucleotides agree with TRBD1. Germline values: CDR1 MDHEN, CDR2 SYDVKM. The junction had 20 bases not matched to a gene; V was cut back by 4 bases and J by 7 bases. This CDR3 contains 19 residues. The CDR3 DNA reads TGTGCCAGCAGTTCCTACCACCCCAGGGGGCCTGTCCCCGCTGAAAAACTGTTTTTT. Translating gives CASSSYHPRGPVPAEKLFF.

In nucleotides, the CDR3 is TGCAGCGTGGCCGGGGGGCAGGTCAATGAAAAACTGTTTTTT. Translation gives CSVAGGQVNEKLFF. This chain links TRBV29-1 with TRBJ1-4, with D possibly matching TRBD1 (6 bases). Trimming took off 6 bases at V and 5 bases at J, with 16 bases between the two ends. This CDR3 region has 14 residues. Germline lookup yields CDR1 SQVTM and CDR2 ANQGSEA.

The chain joins TRBV5-1 to TRBJ1-1; D unresolved. V lost 4 bases and J lost 1, with 14 bases in between. This CDR3 is 15 amino acids long. Germline lookup yields CDR1 SGHRS and CDR2 YFSETQ. CDR3 DNA: TGCGCCAGCAGCGCTAACGCAGCCGGGAACACTGAAGCTTTCTTT. It encodes CASSANAAGNTEAFF.

V is TRBV24-1 and J is TRBJ2-2, with D unclear. V dropped 1 base and J dropped 0 bases, with 5 bases sitting between them. The germline V gene encodes CDR1 KGHDR and CDR2 SFDVKD. This CDR3 is built from 15 residues. The CDR3 nucleotides read TGTGCCACCAGTGATTTATATGCGAACACCGGGGAGCTGTTTTTT. Translated: CATSDLYANTGELFF.

This sequence joins TRBV4-2 and TRBJ1-6; 7 bases are shared with TRBD1. V was clipped by 0 bases and J by 7 bases; unmatched bases: 6. Germline V gene sequence: CDR1 LGHNA, CDR2 YNFKEQ. The CDR3 loop spans 16 amino acids. The CDR3 loop reads CASSQEWDSGNSPLHF. In DNA form, the CDR3 reads TGTGCCAGCAGCCAAGAGTGGGACAGCGGGAATTCACCCCTCCACTTT.

This clonotype was found a few times. V gene TRBV5-1 combines with J gene TRBJ2-3, with 10 bases matching TRBD2. J was trimmed by 1 base and V by 6 bases; bases with no gene match: 2. The CDR3 is 14 residues long. Germline assignment: CDR1 SGHRS and CDR2 YFSETQ. The CDR3 region has the DNA TGCGCCAGCACCAGCGGGGGGGGCACAGATACGCAGTATTTT. It encodes CASTSGGGTDTQYF.

CDR3 bases: TGCAGTGCTAGACCGCCGACTCCTAACTATGGCTACACCTTC. Encoded protein: CSARPPTPNYGYTF. The V call is TRBV20-1, the J call TRBJ1-2, with D hard to call. CDR1 is DFQATT, CDR2 SNEGSKA, per germline (reference sequence). Trimming left V 2 bases short and J 0 bases short, with 10 bases between. This CDR3 spans 14 amino acids.

This clonotype was counted at least ten times. The rearrangement joins TRBV20-1 to TRBJ1-2; D remains unclear. Germline V gene lookup returns CDR1 DFQATT and CDR2 SNEGSKA (reference sequence). Trimming left V 5 bases short and J 5 bases short, with 12 bases between. CDR3 length equals 12 residues. Here the CDR3 DNA reads TGCAGTGCTCTCAGGAGGGAATATGGCTACACCTTC. Its protein is CSALRREYGYTF.

There are many counts of this clonotype. This chain connects TRBV28 to TRBJ1-5, with D perhaps matching TRBD1 (5 bases). CDR1 MDHEN and CDR2 SYDVKM come from the germline V gene. The CDR3 is made up of 15 amino acids. V was shortened by 6 bases and J by 2 bases, with 14 bases between the two germline ends. The chain's CDR3 is CASRARGYGNQPQHF. The CDR3 DNA reads as TGTGCCAGCAGGGCACGGGGGTACGGCAATCAGCCCCAGCATTTT.

V usage is TRBV27 and J usage is TRBJ2-7; D may be TRBD1 or TRBD2 (6 bases each). CDR1 is MNHEY, CDR2 SMNVEV, per germline (reference sequence). The CDR3 length is 15 residues. V lost 8 bases and J 7 bases, leaving 24 bases between the germline ends. Written as DNA, the CDR3 is TGTGCCAGCGGTCTAGGGGATGGGGGGCCTTTGGAGCAGTACTTC. Its protein product is CASGLGDGGPLEQYF.